The 4 T cell receptor beta chains presented below share a single source sample, sequenced in a study of response to subunit inactivated influenza vaccine. Each CDR3 protein is one row after TCRdb ran MiXCR on the RT-PCR reads. This table has 630,000 or so distinct CDR3 sequences, more than 15% appearing once. The source was PBMCs from blood, collected roughly 12 days after vaccination. These receptors came from a man in his fifties or sixties who received an inactivated influenza vaccine.

This clonotype was observed a few times. The rearrangement joins TRBV7-9 to TRBJ2-7, with TRBD1 matching over 9 bases. From germline, CDR1 is SEHNR and CDR2 FQNEAQ (reference sequence). The CDR3 runs 17 residues. J was trimmed by 3 bases and V by 5 bases; bases with no gene match: 14. The CDR3 coding sequence is TGTGCCAGCAGCCCATGGGTCCCCCGGGACAGGGACTACGAGCAGTACTTC. It is translated as CASSPWVPRDRDYEQYF.

The chain links TRBV7-9 to TRBJ2-2, with D possibly matching TRBD1 (6 bases). V was pared by 4 bases and J by 4 bases, with 19 bases between. The CDR3 has 17 residues. The germline gives CDR1 SEHNR, CDR2 FQNEAQ (reference sequence). The CDR3 spells CASSSALGGQFTGELFF. As DNA, the CDR3 is TGTGCCAGCAGCTCAGCCTTAGGGGGACAATTCACCGGGGAGCTGTTTTTT.

The rearrangement links TRBV7-8 to TRBJ2-5; TRBD1 agrees at 7 bases. Unmatched junction bases numbered 4, after V lost 1 base and J lost 2 bases. Per the germline V gene, CDR1 is SGHVS and CDR2 is FQNEAQ. This CDR3 comprises 15 residues. This chain's CDR3 is CASSLVGQTQETQYF. The CDR3 bases are TGTGCCAGCAGCTTAGTGGGACAGACACAAGAGACCCAGTACTTC.

This clonotype was recorded at least ten times. The chain couples TRBV7-2 to TRBJ1-6; a possible D gene is TRBD1 (5 bases). V was trimmed by 5 bases and J by 7 bases, leaving 12 bases between them. Germline V gene data show CDR1 as SGHTA and CDR2 as FQGNSA. CDR3 length: 14 residues. CDR3 sequence reads: CASSQTGNNSPLHF. Here the CDR3 DNA reads TGTGCCAGCAGCCAAACAGGAAACAATTCACCCCTCCACTTT.